The 21 T cell receptor beta chains below all came from one sample that was sequenced in a study of blood T cell repertoires in COVID-19. The data were produced by immunoSEQ multiplex PCR, yet TCRdb's version contains in-frame clones alone and is incomplete. Of roughly 60,000 clones in the sample, around 86% are singletons; the top ten hold 6% to 8%. Sample: peripheral blood. The receptors stem from a human donor with active COVID-19. The donor label of this sample is uncertain.

This chain joins TRBV30 and TRBJ2-7; 9 bases agree with TRBD1. The CDR3 is 14 amino acids. V lost 3 bases to trimming and J lost 2 bases; unmatched junction nucleotides: 5. The germline V gene has CDR1 GTSNPN and CDR2 SVGIG (reference sequence). CDR3 DNA: TGTGCCTGGAGACCGGGACAGGGACCCTACGAGCAGTACTTC. It translates to CAWRPGQGPYEQYF.

The V and J genes are TRBV19 and TRBJ2-2, with TRBD2 matching 8 bases. The CDR3 sequence is 14 residues long. The germline V gene has CDR1 LNHDA and CDR2 SQIVND (reference sequence). The V gene end was trimmed by 10 bases and the J gene end by 4 bases; junction bases not matched to a gene: 8. The CDR3 nucleotides are TGTGCCACCGACGGACGGGAGGGCACCGGGGAGCTGTTTTTT. It translates to CATDGREGTGELFF. The full variable domain, with the rest looked up from reference TRBV19 and TRBJ2-2, is DGGITQSPKYLFRKEGQNVTLSCEQNLNHDAMYWYRQDPGQGLRLIYYSQIVNDFQKGDIAEGYSVSREKKESFPLTVTSAQKNPTAFYLCATDGREGTGELFFGEGSRLTVL.

The chain links TRBV27 to TRBJ2-1, with 11 bases fitting TRBD2. Trimming cost V 8 bases and J 3 bases; bases outside gene matches: 9. Germline CDR1 reads MNHEY; CDR2 reads SMNVEV (reference sequence). The CDR3 totals 16 residues. The CDR3 loop reads CASRRLAGNNYNEQFF. CDR3 nucleotide sequence: TGTGCCAGCCGGCGACTAGCGGGGAACAACTACAATGAGCAGTTCTTC.

The gene calls are TRBV7-9 and TRBJ1-6, with TRBD1 identical over 8 bases. The CDR3 loop spans 15 amino acids. Germline V gene data show CDR1 as SEHNR and CDR2 as FQNEAQ (reference sequence). Trimming removed 4 bases from V and 7 bases from J; junction bases left unmatched: 6. The chain's CDR3 is CASSSGTGVNSPLHF. For the CDR3, the DNA is TGTGCCAGCAGCTCTGGGACAGGTGTAAATTCACCCCTCCACTTT.

Here the CDR3 DNA reads TGCGCCAGCAGCCCGAAAACAGGGTCTCCTGAGCCCCAGCATTTT. It is translated as CASSPKTGSPEPQHF. J is TRBJ1-5 and V is TRBV4-1, with D tentatively TRBD1 (6 bases). V was cut by 4 bases and J by 8 bases, with 18 bases left in between. This CDR3 is 15 amino acids long. The germline CDR1 and CDR2 sequences are MGHRA and YSYEKL.

J is TRBJ1-2 and V is TRBV6-5, with 9 bases fitting TRBD1. From germline, CDR1 is MNHEY and CDR2 SVGAGI. The length of the CDR3 is 14 residues. With 6 bases clipped from V and 6 bases from J, the junction kept 8 bases outside the gene matches. CDR3 sequence reads: CASSPGTGLNGYTF. The CDR3 DNA reads TGTGCCAGCAGCCCCGGGACAGGGCTAAATGGCTACACCTTC.

The chain joins TRBV28 to TRBJ2-1; no reliable D call. The CDR3 covers 12 residues. V lost 6 bases and J 4 bases, leaving 7 bases between the germline ends. Germline V lookup: CDR1 MDHEN, CDR2 SYDVKM. This CDR3 reads CASRPQYNEQFF. CDR3 coding DNA: TGTGCCAGCAGGCCACAATACAATGAGCAGTTCTTC.

CDR3 bases: TGTGCCAGCAGCTTGATGGGACAGGGGGCTACCGGGGAGCTGTTTTTT. Its protein is CASSLMGQGATGELFF. The chain is built from TRBV7-9 and TRBJ2-2; 12 positions match TRBD1. This CDR3 spans 16 amino acids. Germline V lookup: CDR1 SEHNR, CDR2 FQNEAQ (reference sequence). Unmatched junction bases numbered 4, after V lost 3 bases and J lost 5 bases.

This chain connects TRBV28 to TRBJ1-5; 9 nucleotides match TRBD1. The CDR3 sequence is 14 residues long. Germline CDR1 and CDR2: MDHEN and SYDVKM. The ends lost 6 bases at V and 6 bases at J; junction bases unmatched: 6. CDR3 loop: CASRRQGVSQPQHF. The CDR3 DNA is TGTGCCAGCAGGCGACAGGGGGTTAGTCAGCCCCAGCATTTT.

This chain uses TRBV4-2 with TRBJ2-7; the match to TRBD1 covers 10 bases. The CDR3 runs 16 residues. From germline, CDR1 is LGHNA and CDR2 YNFKEQ. V shed 3 bases, J shed 4 bases, and the junction held 9 bases outside the gene matches. CDR3 in DNA: TGTGCCAGCAGCCAGAACCGGGAGGGACAGGGGTACGAGCAGTACTTC. It specifies CASSQNREGQGYEQYF.

This clone was observed once. The gene calls are TRBV4-3 and TRBJ2-7, with TRBD2 matching 7 bases. V lost 3 bases, J lost 0 bases, and 2 bases stayed unmatched. The CDR3 is 14 amino acids. Germline V lookup: CDR1 LGHNA, CDR2 YSLEER. CDR3 nucleotide sequence: TGCGCCAGCAGCCACCTAGCGGACTCCTACGAGCAGTACTTC. This translates into CASSHLADSYEQYF.

The rearrangement joins TRBV4-1 to TRBJ1-1, with TRBD1 identical over 8 bases. The CDR3 is 17 amino acids. CDR1 MGHRA and CDR2 YSYEKL come from the germline V gene. With 0 bases clipped from V and 3 bases from J, the junction kept 9 bases outside the gene matches. Here the CDR3 reads CASSQDLGQGADTEAFF. The DNA of the CDR3 is TGCGCCAGCAGCCAAGATTTGGGGCAGGGGGCAGACACTGAAGCTTTCTTT.

This clone is a singleton in its sample. V usage is TRBV12-3 or TRBV12-4 and J usage is TRBJ2-6; D is uncertain. This CDR3 has 13 amino acids. Trimming took off 8 bases at V and 1 base at J, with 6 bases between the two ends. CDR3 coding DNA: TGTGCCAGCTGTCATTCTGGGGCCAACGTCCTGACTTTC. It encodes CASCHSGANVLTF.

V gene TRBV6-5 combines with J gene TRBJ1-1; 8 bases line up with TRBD1. The CDR3 length is 15 residues. The V gene end was trimmed by 5 bases and the J gene end by 4 bases; junction bases not matched to a gene: 9. Germline CDR1 is MNHEY and CDR2 is SVGAGI. The CDR3 region is CASSRPGGAGTEAFF. Here the CDR3 DNA reads TGTGCCAGCAGTAGGCCAGGGGGCGCAGGCACTGAAGCTTTCTTT.

This clone turned up a few times. The chain uses TRBV14 and TRBJ2-7; 10 nucleotides match TRBD2. The CDR3 is 18 amino acids. Germline assignment: CDR1 SGHDN and CDR2 FVKESK. V lost 1 base to trimming and J lost 6 bases; unmatched junction nucleotides: 15. The CDR3 bases are TGTGCCAGCAGCCAAGTCCCTTGGTCCGGGACTAGCGAGGTCGAGCAGTACTTC. Its translation: CASSQVPWSGTSEVEQYF.

This clone was counted between two and nine times. The V call is TRBV5-5, the J call TRBJ1-1, with 8 bases identical to TRBD1. This CDR3 contains 19 residues. Germline trimming cut 2 bases from V and 3 bases from J; bases unmatched to any gene: 18. The germline V gene encodes CDR1 SGHKS and CDR2 YYEKEE (reference sequence). CDR3 amino acids: CASSFNPRLKDRVDTEAFF. CDR3 sequence (DNA): TGTGCCAGCAGCTTTAACCCGCGTTTAAAGGACAGGGTGGACACTGAAGCTTTCTTT.

The rearrangement joins TRBV7-2 to TRBJ2-7; TRBD2 matches 7 bases. V lost 5 bases, J lost 7 bases, and 8 bases stayed unmatched. CDR1 and CDR2 (germline): SGHTA, FQGNSA. This CDR3 region has 13 residues. CDR3 in DNA: TGTGCCAGCAGCAGGATCCGACTAGCTGAGCAGTACTTC. Residues: CASSRIRLAEQYF.

This clone turned up a few times. The V call is TRBV19, the J call TRBJ1-2, with D hard to call. The CDR3 length is 15 residues. Germline assignment: CDR1 LNHDA and CDR2 SQIVND (reference sequence). V lost 5 bases, J lost 8 bases, and 21 bases lay in between. The CDR3 is CASSLLPGGREGYTF. CDR3 coding DNA: TGTGCCAGTAGTCTTCTCCCGGGAGGGAGAGAGGGCTACACCTTC.

The genes are TRBV28 and TRBJ2-7; TRBD2 matches 8 bases. Trimming at V came to 2 bases and at J to 4 bases, leaving 10 bases not matched to a gene. The germline gives CDR1 MDHEN, CDR2 SYDVKM. This CDR3 comprises 16 residues. The CDR3 region is CASSLRYGIAGYEQYF. The CDR3 DNA reads as TGTGCCAGCAGTTTACGATATGGGATAGCGGGATACGAGCAGTACTTC.

The V and J genes are TRBV7-6 and TRBJ1-2, with 7 positions matching TRBD1. The CDR3 extends over 13 amino acids. Germline lookup yields CDR1 SGHVS and CDR2 FNYEAQ. J was trimmed by 2 bases and V by 5 bases; bases with no gene match: 2. The chain's CDR3 is CASSRTGNYGYTF. CDR3 nucleotides: TGTGCCAGCAGCCGGACAGGAAACTATGGCTACACCTTC. Full variable domain (remainder filled in from reference TRBV7-6 and TRBJ1-2): GAGVSQSPRYKVTKRGQDVALRCDPISGHVSLYWYRQALGQGPEFLTYFNYEAQQDKSGLPNDRFSAERPEGSISTLTIQRTEQRDSAMYRCASSRTGNYGYTFGSGTRLTVV.

This chain uses TRBV28 with TRBJ2-2; 14 bases match TRBD2. Germline V lookup: CDR1 MDHEN, CDR2 SYDVKM. CDR3 length: 17 amino acids. V was pared by 0 bases and J by 6 bases, with 3 bases of the junction left unmatched. CDR3: CASSLWRLAGGPGELFF. As DNA, the CDR3 is TGTGCCAGCAGTTTATGGAGACTAGCGGGAGGGCCCGGGGAGCTGTTTTTT.